Each of the 24 T cell receptor beta chains below was sequenced from the same sample in a study of T cells in Graves' hyperthyroidism and ophthalmopathy. Researchers amplified the TCR beta CDR3 regions from RNA transcripts. In the first-round RT-PCR of the TCR CDR3, the HTBI primer set was used. One entry per CDR3 protein results from TCRdb running MiXCR on the multiplex PCR reads. The sample records under 450,000 distinct CDR3 sequences, around an eighth being singletons. Specimen: blood. These receptors all come from a man in his thirties or forties with Graves' hyperthyroidism that later progressed to Graves' ophthalmopathy.

This clonotype came up a few times. Being one base from a much bigger clone, this may be a read error. The V call is TRBV11-2, the J call TRBJ2-7, with TRBD1 as a possible D gene (6 bases). The length of the CDR3 is 14 residues. Trimming stripped 8 bases from V and 3 bases from J, with 17 bases between. From germline, CDR1 is SGHAT and CDR2 FQNNGV. CDR3 bases: TGTGCCAGCGGCCTCCCCGGGACAAACTACGAGCAGTACTTC. Translated: CASGLPGTNYEQYF.

There are a few counts of this clonotype. This chain joins TRBV7-6 and TRBJ2-2, with 9 positions matching TRBD2. Germline V CDR1 and CDR2: SGHVS, FNYEAQ. The CDR3 has 15 residues. J gave up 4 bases and V 5 bases, and 5 bases lay outside the gene matches. The CDR3 coding sequence is TGTGCCAGCAGCCCCAGCGGGGGGCCCACCGGGGAGCTGTTTTTT. It specifies CASSPSGGPTGELFF.

With respect to this clonotype: One junction end disagrees with the germline gene, perhaps due to a read error. The chain recombines TRBV5-4 with TRBJ1-2, with no clear D. This CDR3 is built from 15 residues. Per germline, CDR1 SGHNT and CDR2 YYREEE (reference sequence). This chain's CDR3 is CASSLVADPNYGYTF. CDR3 DNA: TGTGCCAGCAGCTTGGTTGCAGACCCTAACTATGGCTATACCTTC.

This clonotype has more than one count but fewer than ten. The chain combines TRBV29-1 with TRBJ2-2; 8 nucleotides align to TRBD2. With 2 bases clipped from V and 6 bases from J, the junction kept 2 bases outside the gene matches. This CDR3 comprises 13 residues. Germline CDR1 SQVTM, CDR2 ANQGSEA. CDR3: CSVEQRGPGELFF. CDR3 DNA sequence: TGCAGCGTTGAACAGCGGGGGCCCGGGGAGCTGTTTTTT.

In its sample, this clonotype was seen many times. The chain uses TRBV9 and TRBJ1-2; D is uncertain. This CDR3 region has 12 residues. The germline V and J ends were trimmed by 0 bases and 7 bases, with 7 bases remaining between them. CDR1 is SGDLS and CDR2 is YYNGEE in the germline V gene. For the CDR3, the DNA is TGTGCCAGCAGCGTAGTCTTCTTTGGCTACACCTTC. Translating it yields CASSVVFFGYTF.

This clonotype came up a few times. The chain employs TRBV6-6 and TRBJ2-3; no clear D gene. V was shortened by 2 bases and J by 0 bases, with 15 bases between the two germline ends. From germline, CDR1 is MNHNY and CDR2 SVGAGI (reference sequence). This CDR3 comprises 17 residues. CDR3 sequence: CASSYMGRTSSTDTQYF. CDR3 bases: TGTGCCAGCAGTTACATGGGCCGAACTTCCAGCACAGATACGCAGTATTTT.

This clonotype showed up just a few times. V is TRBV5-4 and J is TRBJ1-6, with 7 bases lining up with TRBD1. The CDR3 is 16 amino acids. Germline V lookup: CDR1 SGHNT, CDR2 YYREEE (reference sequence). Germline trimming cut 3 bases from V and 8 bases from J; bases unmatched to any gene: 11. For the CDR3, the DNA is TGTGCCAGCAGCTCCCCGGTTGGGCAGGGGGATTCACCCCTCCACTTT. This translates into CASSSPVGQGDSPLHF.

The chain carries TRBV6-5 and TRBJ2-5; D may be TRBD1 or TRBD2 (5 bases each). Germline V gene lookup returns CDR1 MNHEY and CDR2 SVGAGI. The CDR3 extends over 16 amino acids. Deletions cut 0 bases from V and 1 base from J, with 12 bases between. As DNA, the CDR3 is TGTGCCAGCAGTTACTCGAATTGGGGGAGCCAAGAGACCCAGTACTTC. The encoded protein is CASSYSNWGSQETQYF.

In this sample, this clonotype turned up many times. This chain uses TRBV27 with TRBJ1-2; TRBD1 is a possible D gene (5 bases). CDR1 MNHEY and CDR2 SMNVEV come from the germline V gene (reference sequence). V was cut by 6 bases and J by 11 bases, with 25 bases left in between. CDR3 size: 15 residues. The CDR3 nucleotides read TGTGCCAGCAGCCGGGGCCTAACCCCAGTGGGCGGGTACACCTTC. It specifies CASSRGLTPVGGYTF.

This clonotype was counted many times. The chain is built from TRBV12-3 or TRBV12-4 and TRBJ2-3, with 11 bases fitting TRBD2. This CDR3 has 15 amino acids. The junction had 3 bases not matched to a gene; V was cut back by 6 bases and J by 1 base. In DNA form, the CDR3 reads TGTGCCAGCAGGCTAGCGGGGGGCCGCACAGATACGCAGTATTTT. Translated, it gives CASRLAGGRTDTQYF.

This clonotype was found a few times. This chain uses TRBV9 with TRBJ2-7; D may match TRBD1 or TRBD2 (6 bases each). Trimming pared 4 bases from V and 2 bases from J, leaving 13 bases between. The CDR3 is made up of 14 amino acids. Germline CDR1 reads SGDLS; CDR2 reads YYNGEE. The CDR3 coding sequence is TGTGCCAGCAGCTCCTACAGGGAGGCCTACGAGCAGTACTTC. Translation gives CASSSYREAYEQYF.

Many counts were recorded for this clonotype. The chain has TRBV6-6 and TRBJ1-4; TRBD1 aligns across 10 bases. Germline V lookup: CDR1 MNHNY, CDR2 SVGAGI (reference sequence). The CDR3 is 17 residues long. The trim removed 2 bases at V and 7 bases at J, leaving 10 bases unmatched. CDR3 nucleotide sequence: TGTGCCAGCAGTTACACCCCCACCGGGACAGGGGCTGAAAAACTGTTTTTT. Amino acids: CASSYTPTGTGAEKLFF.

The chain carries TRBV7-9 and TRBJ1-1; D remains ambiguous. Trimming removed 3 bases from V and 10 bases from J, with 12 bases in between. Germline V lookup: CDR1 SEHNR, CDR2 FQNEAQ (reference sequence). The CDR3 covers 12 residues. The CDR3, as DNA: TGTGCCAGCAGCTTCCGGGCCATAGGAGCTTTCTTT. It specifies CASSFRAIGAFF.

This clonotype appeared a few times. The genes are TRBV10-3 and TRBJ1-4, with TRBD1 matching 7 bases. V shed 6 bases, J shed 8 bases, and the junction held 6 bases outside the gene matches. The germline CDR1 and CDR2 sequences are ENHRY and SYGVKD. This CDR3 spans 13 amino acids. The CDR3 DNA is TGTGCCATCAGCGACAGGGCACTAGAAAAACTGTTTTTT. Translating gives CAISDRALEKLFF.

This clonotype was detected a few times. The chain combines TRBV30 with TRBJ1-1; D not resolved. This CDR3 has 13 residues. V lost 4 bases and J 2 bases, leaving 11 bases between the germline ends. The germline gives CDR1 GTSNPN, CDR2 SVGIG (reference sequence). CDR3 residues: CAWNRIGNTEAFF. The CDR3 nucleotides are TGTGCCTGGAACAGAATAGGCAACACTGAAGCTTTCTTT.

This clonotype was observed a handful of times. The V gene is TRBV14, the J gene TRBJ2-2, with D possibly called TRBD1 or TRBD2 (6 bases each). Trimming cost V 2 bases and J 6 bases, with 10 bases left between them. CDR1 is SGHDN, CDR2 FVKESK, per germline. The CDR3 covers 14 residues. The CDR3 protein is CASSQRRGSGELFF. The CDR3, as DNA: TGTGCCAGCAGCCAACGGAGGGGGTCCGGGGAGCTGTTTTTT.

The V gene is TRBV30, the J gene TRBJ1-4, with 7 bases that match TRBD1. This CDR3 is 13 amino acids long. Trimming at V came to 4 bases and at J to 5 bases, leaving 4 bases not matched to a gene. Germline assignment: CDR1 GTSNPN and CDR2 SVGIG (reference sequence). The chain's CDR3 is CAWTTGRNEKLFF. In DNA form, the CDR3 reads TGTGCCTGGACGACAGGGCGGAATGAAAAACTGTTTTTT. Using reference TRBV30 and TRBJ1-4 for the parts outside the CDR3, the full variable domain is SQTIHQWPATLVQPVGSPLSLECTVEGTSNPNLYWYRQAAGRGLQLLFYSVGIGQISSEVPQNLSASRPQDRQFILSSKKLLLSDSGFYLCAWTTGRNEKLFFGSGTQLSVL.

About this clonotype: A much larger clone is a single base away; this may be a read error. V usage is TRBV20-1 and J usage is TRBJ1-1; no clear D gene. The length of the CDR3 is 14 residues. Germline assignment: CDR1 DFQATT and CDR2 SNEGSKA (reference sequence). Trimming shortened V by 8 bases and J by 1 base, and 17 bases separated the two germline ends. Here the CDR3 reads CSSHLVARNTEAFF. The DNA of the CDR3 is TGCAGTTCGCACCTTGTGGCAAGGAACACTGAAGCTTTCTTT.

DNA of the CDR3: TGCGCCAGCAGCTGGGACAGTGGGAACGAGCAGTACTTC. It codes for CASSWDSGNEQYF. The rearrangement uses TRBV5-1 and TRBJ2-7, with 7 bases that match TRBD1. With 3 bases clipped from V and 5 bases from J, the junction kept 5 bases outside the gene matches. Germline V lookup: CDR1 SGHRS, CDR2 YFSETQ. This CDR3 is 13 amino acids long.

The sample holds a few counts of this clonotype. This chain links TRBV7-7 with TRBJ2-2; 7 positions agree with TRBD2. The junction had 7 bases not matched to a gene; V was cut back by 4 bases and J by 2 bases. Germline V gene lookup returns CDR1 SSHAT and CDR2 FNYEAQ (reference sequence). This CDR3 is 16 amino acids long. DNA for the CDR3: TGTGCCAGCAGCTCTTCCTGGGGGGGAAACACCGGGGAGCTGTTTTTT. Its translation: CASSSSWGGNTGELFF.

This clonotype showed up many times. The chain carries TRBV12-3 or TRBV12-4 and TRBJ2-1, with 8 bases matching TRBD2. The CDR3 loop spans 17 amino acids. J lost 2 bases, V lost 1 base, and 7 bases had no gene match. CDR3 sequence (DNA): TGTGCCAGCAGTTTAGACCACACGGGACTAGCCTACAATGAGCAGTTCTTC. This gives the protein CASSLDHTGLAYNEQFF.

In its sample, this clonotype was seen many times. The V and J genes are TRBV7-9 and TRBJ2-7, with no clear D. With 6 bases removed from V and 5 bases from J, the gap between germline ends came to 14 bases. The CDR3 sequence is 13 residues long. Per the germline V gene, CDR1 is SEHNR and CDR2 is FQNEAQ (reference sequence). For the CDR3, the DNA is TGTGCCAGCAGTAGACTTTGGCCGGACGAGCAGTACTTC. Protein sequence: CASSRLWPDEQYF.

This clonotype has a count of ten or more. V usage is TRBV7-6 and J usage is TRBJ2-2; 7 bases agree with TRBD1. This CDR3 spans 15 amino acids. The ends lost 5 bases at V and 5 bases at J; junction bases unmatched: 8. From germline, CDR1 is SGHVS and CDR2 FNYEAQ. The CDR3 region has the DNA TGTGCCAGCAGCCAAAACAGGGGTGGGACCGGGGAGCTGTTTTTT. As protein: CASSQNRGGTGELFF.

V and J are TRBV11-2 and TRBJ1-3; D is ambiguous. The V gene lost 1 base and the J gene lost 0 bases, with 10 bases spanning the gap. The CDR3 totals 16 residues. Germline loops: CDR1 SGHAT, CDR2 FQNNGV. The CDR3 DNA follows: TGTGCCAGCAGCTTAGGAGACCGTACCTCTGGAAACACCATATATTTT. It is translated as CASSLGDRTSGNTIYF.